These 22 T cell receptor beta chains originate from one sample sequenced in a study of blood T cell repertoires in COVID-19. The assay was immunoSEQ multiplex PCR, and TCRdb's table has in-frame clones only and misses some. The data show around 130,000 clones, over 80% seen once. The specimen was peripheral blood. These receptors all stem from a man aged 40-49 years with active or convalescent COVID-19.

V gene TRBV6-5 combines with J gene TRBJ1-1; D possibly corresponds to TRBD1 (6 bases). The CDR3 contains 14 residues. V lost 3 bases to trimming and J lost 3 bases, with 11 bases between them. Germline assignment: CDR1 MNHEY and CDR2 SVGAGI. CDR3 residues: CASSYHRVYTEAFF. Written as DNA, the CDR3 is TGTGCCAGCAGTTATCACAGGGTGTACACTGAAGCTTTCTTT.

V and J are TRBV13 and TRBJ1-2; no definite D call. The length of the CDR3 is 13 residues. V shed 1 base and J shed 3 bases, with 6 bases lying between them. CDR1 and CDR2 (germline): PRHDT, FYEKMQ (reference sequence). The CDR3 protein is CASSLVGYYGYTF. The CDR3 DNA is TGTGCCAGCAGCTTAGTTGGCTACTATGGCTACACCTTC.

This clone was seen more than once but under ten times. The rearrangement uses TRBV27 and TRBJ2-7, with 9 nucleotides matching TRBD1. This CDR3 spans 12 amino acids. Per germline, CDR1 MNHEY and CDR2 SMNVEV (reference sequence). With 8 bases clipped from V and 4 bases from J, the junction kept 3 bases outside the gene matches. CDR3 in amino acids: CASQDRGYEQYF. DNA of the CDR3: TGTGCCAGCCAGGACAGGGGATACGAGCAGTACTTC.

The V and J genes are TRBV30 and TRBJ1-3, with a weak D call TRBD1 (6 bases). Germline lookup yields CDR1 GTSNPN and CDR2 SVGIG (reference sequence). V was cut by 3 bases and J by 4 bases, with 10 bases left in between. The CDR3 has 13 residues. The CDR3 region is CAWRTTGGNTIYF. For the CDR3, the DNA is TGTGCCTGGAGGACAACAGGGGGAAACACCATATATTTT. Complete variable domain (other parts from reference TRBV30 and TRBJ1-3): SQTIHQWPATLVQPVGSPLSLECTVEGTSNPNLYWYRQAAGRGLQLLFYSVGIGQISSEVPQNLSASRPQDRQFILSSKKLLLSDSGFYLCAWRTTGGNTIYFGEGSWLTVV.

The V call is TRBV6-5, the J call TRBJ2-7; 8 bases agree with TRBD2. The germline CDR1 and CDR2 sequences are MNHEY and SVGAGI. This CDR3 has 15 residues. The junction had 3 bases not matched to a gene; V was cut back by 2 bases and J by 0 bases. The chain's CDR3 is CASSYRGGNSYEQYF. The DNA for the CDR3 is TGTGCCAGCAGTTACCGGGGGGGGAACTCCTACGAGCAGTACTTC.

The rearrangement uses TRBV6-1 and TRBJ1-3; TRBD1 matches at 7 bases. The CDR3 has 16 amino acids. The germline CDR1 and CDR2 sequences are MNHNS and SASEGT. V lost 6 bases to trimming and J lost 4 bases; unmatched junction nucleotides: 12. DNA for the CDR3: TGTGCCAGCAGCGAAACCGGGACAGTAACAGGAAACACCATATATTTT. This translates into CASSETGTVTGNTIYF.

The gene calls are TRBV10-3 and TRBJ1-6, with a tentative D call TRBD1 (6 bases). The CDR3 runs 16 residues. V lost 2 bases and J 4 bases, leaving 12 bases between the germline ends. Per the germline V gene, CDR1 is ENHRY and CDR2 is SYGVKD. The DNA for the CDR3 is TGTGCCATCAGTGAGGACAGAGGACAGTATAATTCACCCCTCCACTTT. Translated, it gives CAISEDRGQYNSPLHF.

The rearrangement joins TRBV6-5 to TRBJ2-1; no reliable D call. The CDR3 has 13 residues. The V end was cut by 5 bases, the J end by 0 bases, with 5 bases between. Per germline, CDR1 MNHEY and CDR2 SVGAGI. In DNA, the CDR3 is TGTGCCAGCAGTAGACACTCCTACAATGAGCAGTTCTTC. Its protein is CASSRHSYNEQFF.

The chain combines TRBV7-6 with TRBJ2-7; 10 nucleotides align to TRBD1. Germline V lookup: CDR1 SGHVS, CDR2 FNYEAQ. The CDR3 has 16 residues. Trimming took 5 bases from V and 0 from J; bases not matched to a gene: 7. CDR3 sequence reads: CASSPARTGGSYEQYF. CDR3 nucleotide sequence: TGTGCCAGCAGCCCGGCGAGGACAGGGGGCTCCTACGAGCAGTACTTC. Supplemented by reference TRBV7-6 and TRBJ2-7, the full variable domain reads GAGVSQSPRYKVTKRGQDVALRCDPISGHVSLYWYRQALGQGPEFLTYFNYEAQQDKSGLPNDRFSAERPEGSISTLTIQRTEQRDSAMYRCASSPARTGGSYEQYFGPGTRLTVT.

V is TRBV28 and J is TRBJ1-2, with a weak D call TRBD1 (6 bases). With 6 bases removed from V and 8 bases from J, the gap between germline ends came to 16 bases. Germline V gives CDR1 MDHEN, CDR2 SYDVKM. The CDR3 has 13 amino acids. The CDR3, as DNA: TGTGCCAGCAGCCTACAGGGCTTAAGGGGCTACACCTTC. Translated: CASSLQGLRGYTF.

This rearrangement joins TRBV7-2 to TRBJ1-4; D unclear. V was pared by 3 bases and J by 7 bases, with 12 bases between. The CDR3 runs 14 residues. CDR1 is SGHTA and CDR2 is FQGNSA in the germline V gene. The CDR3, as DNA: TGTGCCAGCAGCTTTGCTCAGCGTAGTGAAAAACTGTTTTTT. Its translation: CASSFAQRSEKLFF.

The V and J genes are TRBV29-1 and TRBJ2-5; 8 bases map to TRBD1. Trimming took 7 bases from V and 5 from J; bases not matched to a gene: 9. CDR3 length: 13 residues. CDR1 is SQVTM and CDR2 is ANQGSEA in the germline V gene. For the CDR3, the DNA is TGCAGCGCTGGGACAGGAACGATGGAGACCCAGTACTTC. It is translated as CSAGTGTMETQYF.

For the CDR3, the DNA is TGTGCCAGCAGTTTCTCAGATACGCAGTATTTT. It encodes CASSFSDTQYF. V usage is TRBV12-3 or TRBV12-4 and J usage is TRBJ2-3; D gene ambiguous. Trimming stripped 3 bases from V and 4 bases from J, with 2 bases between. CDR3 length equals 11 residues.

This sequence joins TRBV7-9 and TRBJ1-5; 8 bases line up with TRBD1. The germline V gene encodes CDR1 SEHNR and CDR2 FQNEAQ (reference sequence). The CDR3 length is 16 residues. The trim removed 2 bases at V and 1 base at J, leaving 4 bases unmatched. CDR3 in DNA: TGTGCCAGCAGCTTATACCGGGACAGGAGCAATCAGCCCCAGCATTTT. Translating gives CASSLYRDRSNQPQHF. Based on the CDR3 plus reference TRBV7-9 and TRBJ1-5, the full variable domain is DTGVSQNPRHKITKRGQNVTFRCDPISEHNRLYWYRQTLGQGPEFLTYFQNEAQLEKSRLLSDRFSAERPKGSFSTLEIQRTEQGDSAMYLCASSLYRDRSNQPQHFGDGTRLSIL.

J is TRBJ1-3 and V is TRBV14, with 7 positions matching TRBD1. V lost 0 bases to trimming and J lost 0 bases; unmatched junction nucleotides: 5. The germline V gene has CDR1 SGHDN and CDR2 FVKESK. The CDR3 loop spans 17 amino acids. This CDR3 reads CASSQDRGPLSGNTIYF. The DNA for the CDR3 is TGTGCCAGCAGCCAAGATAGGGGGCCCCTCTCTGGAAACACCATATATTTT. Using reference TRBV14 and TRBJ1-3 for the parts outside the CDR3, the full variable domain is EAGVTQFPSHSVIEKGQTVTLRCDPISGHDNLYWYRRVMGKEIKFLLHFVKESKQDESGMPNNRFLAERTGGTYSTLKVQPAELEDSGVYFCASSQDRGPLSGNTIYFGEGSWLTVV.

V is TRBV30 and J is TRBJ2-1; the match to TRBD2 covers 8 bases. The CDR3 spans 14 residues. CDR1 and CDR2 from the germline V gene are GTSNPN and SVGIG (reference sequence). Trimming took 2 bases from V and 6 from J; bases not matched to a gene: 6. The CDR3 loop is CAWSSGGGINEQFF. In nucleotides, the CDR3 is TGTGCCTGGAGTAGTGGCGGGGGGATCAATGAGCAGTTCTTC.

The gene calls are TRBV9 and TRBJ2-7, with 9 bases aligning to TRBD2. The V segment lost 10 bases and the J segment 4 bases; nucleotides outside the gene matches: 9. Germline loops: CDR1 SGDLS, CDR2 YYNGEE. The CDR3 totals 13 residues. The CDR3 sequence is CASSGTSIYEQYF. The CDR3 DNA reads as TGTGCCTCCTCCGGGACTAGCATTTACGAGCAGTACTTC.

The CDR3 is CASSTAKRQPRRLSYEQYF. For the CDR3, the DNA is TGTGCCAGCAGCACCGCGAAACGTCAGCCTCGCAGGCTCTCCTACGAGCAGTACTTC. The chain joins TRBV21-1 to TRBJ2-7; the D segment call TRBD1 is taken from the table without a DNA check. TRBV21-1 is reported as a pseudogene. This CDR3 contains 19 residues.

The J gene is TRBJ1-6, the V gene TRBV7-9; unclear D gene. This CDR3 has 12 residues. The germline V gene has CDR1 SEHNR and CDR2 FQNEAQ (reference sequence). Trimming removed 3 bases from V and 10 bases from J, with 7 bases in between. The CDR3 region is CASSFPKSPLHF. CDR3 bases: TGTGCCAGCAGCTTTCCTAAATCACCCCTCCACTTT.

The CDR3 reads CASSQLPGGPSGANVLTF. The CDR3 coding sequence is TGCGCCAGCAGCCAACTGCCGGGGGGCCCCTCTGGGGCCAACGTCCTGACTTTC. The chain links TRBV4-3 to TRBJ2-6; D is possibly TRBD2 (7 bases). Deletions cut 2 bases from V and 0 bases from J, with 14 bases between. Per the germline V gene, CDR1 is LGHNA and CDR2 is YSLEER. The CDR3 is 18 amino acids.

The chain has TRBV2 and TRBJ2-3, with TRBD1 matching 9 bases. The CDR3 covers 15 residues. Trimming took 5 bases from V and 0 from J; bases not matched to a gene: 3. The V gene's germline CDR1 is SNHLY and CDR2 FYNNEI. The CDR3 reads CASSYRGLSTDTQYF. The CDR3 region has the DNA TGTGCCAGCAGTTACAGGGGGCTGAGCACAGATACGCAGTATTTT.

This clone was counted between two and nine times. This chain uses TRBV4-1 with TRBJ1-1; 7 bases are shared with TRBD1. The ends lost 5 bases at V and 3 bases at J; junction bases unmatched: 9. CDR3 size: 15 residues. Germline V CDR1 and CDR2: MGHRA, YSYEKL. CDR3 sequence: CASSYRQGEDTEAFF. The CDR3 DNA reads TGCGCCAGCAGCTACCGACAGGGCGAGGACACTGAAGCTTTCTTT.